A selection of T cell receptor beta chains follows, all from one sample in a study of T cells in Graves' hyperthyroidism and ophthalmopathy. TCRdb re-called the multiplex PCR reads with MiXCR, one entry per CDR3 protein. The repertoire holds hundreds of thousands of distinct CDR3 sequences, with approximately 13% as singletons. Sequencing was carried out using blood. The receptors here all came from a woman under 30 with Graves' hyperthyroidism. CDR3s include the opening cysteine and the closing phenylalanine or tryptophan. D genes are given only for firm matches. Clone size, where shown, is once, few, many, or a class for clones that have expanded.

clone size	D gene	V gene	J gene	CDR3 protein	CDR3 DNA
many	TRBD2	TRBV11-3	TRBJ2-4	CASSFGAGGGKKNIQYF	TGTGCCAGCAGCTTCGGGGCGGGCGGGGGAAAAAAAAACATTCAGTACTTC
few	-	TRBV11-2	TRBJ2-3	CASSRDPKVATQYF	TGTGCCAGCAGCCGGGATCCAAAGGTAGCGACGCAGTATTTT
many	-	TRBV20-1	TRBJ2-3	CGAIRYTQYF	TGCGGTGCTATCAGATATACGCAGTATTTT
few	-	TRBV7-9	TRBJ1-1	CASSFAENTEAFF	TGTGCCAGCAGCTTTGCGGAGAACACTGAAGCTTTCTTT
many	-	TRBV6-2/TRBV6-3	TRBJ1-5	CASSWTADSNQPQHF	TGTGCCAGCAGTTGGACAGCCGATAGCAATCAGCCCCAGCATTTT
many	-	TRBV6-2/TRBV6-3	TRBJ1-5	CASRNSGVSNQPQHF	TGTGCCAGCAGAAACAGTGGGGTCAGCAATCAGCCCCAGCATTTT
-	-	TRBV24-1	TRBJ1-2	CATSETANYGYTF	TGTGCCACCAGTGAGACAGCGAACTATGGCTACACCTTC
-	TRBD2	TRBV5-6	TRBJ2-7	CASAPVSGGPNEQYF	TGTGCCAGCGCCCCAGTATCGGGAGGGCCAAACGAGCAGTACTTC
many	TRBD1	TRBV28	TRBJ1-2	CASSSHQGEGYTF	TGTGCCAGCAGTTCCCATCAGGGGGAAGGCTACACCTTC
many	-	TRBV11-2	TRBJ1-2	CASSQVRTGYGYTF	TGTGCCAGCAGCCAGGTCCGGACCGGTTATGGCTACACCTTC
many	-	TRBV18	TRBJ1-2	CASSPTENYGYTF	TGTGCCAGCTCACCGACGGAAAACTATGGCTACACCTTC
many	TRBD2	TRBV7-9	TRBJ2-2	CASSLGLAENTGELFF	TGTGCCAGCAGCTTAGGACTAGCGGAAAACACCGGGGAGCTGTTTTTT
many	-	TRBV5-1	TRBJ2-7	CASSLDHGSSYEQYF	TGCGCCAGCAGCTTGGACCACGGAAGCTCCTACGAGCAGTACTTC
many	TRBD2	TRBV10-3	TRBJ2-1	CAIREPGLAEYNEQFF	TGTGCCATCAGAGAGCCGGGACTAGCGGAGTACAATGAGCAGTTCTTC
many	TRBD1	TRBV6-5	TRBJ2-7	CASSPFDRASSYEQYF	TGTGCCAGCAGCCCCTTCGACAGGGCAAGCTCCTACGAGCAGTACTTC
many	TRBD2	TRBV30	TRBJ2-1	CAWSVLRLAGHNEQFF	TGTGCCTGGAGTGTACTTCGACTAGCGGGACACAATGAGCAGTTCTTC
many	TRBD2	TRBV6-1	TRBJ2-5	CASSEGAREAGWVQETQYF	TGTGCCAGCAGTGAAGGAGCACGGGAGGCCGGTTGGGTCCAGGAGACCCAGTACTTC
-	-	TRBV12-3/TRBV12-4	TRBJ2-5	CASSLSGGKTQYF	TGTGCCAGCAGTTTATCCGGCGGGAAGACCCAGTACTTC
many	-	TRBV28	TRBJ2-1	CASSPGGLYNEQFF	TGTGCCAGCAGTCCCGGGGGGCTGTACAATGAGCAGTTCTTC
-	-	TRBV4-1	TRBJ2-7	CASSQFSRPSEQYF	TGCGCCAGCAGCCAATTCTCGAGGCCCTCCGAGCAGTACTTC
many	-	TRBV6-1	TRBJ2-1	CASSDGGEQFF	TGTGCCAGCAGTGATGGTGGTGAGCAGTTCTTC
-	TRBD2	TRBV4-2	TRBJ2-5	CASSQTSGSTPFLKETQYF	TGTGCCAGCAGCCAGACTAGCGGGAGCACGCCCTTTTTAAAAGAGACCCAGTACTTC
many	-	TRBV5-6	TRBJ1-1	CASSLMGAEAFF	TGTGCCAGCAGCTTGATGGGCGCTGAAGCTTTCTTT
many	TRBD2	TRBV11-2	TRBJ2-7	CASSFGTSQSLVYEQYF	TGTGCCAGCAGCTTCGGGACTAGCCAGAGTCTCGTCTACGAGCAGTACTTC
many	-	TRBV18	TRBJ1-5	CASSPFGQPQHF	TGTGCCAGCTCACCGTTCGGGCAGCCCCAGCATTTT
few	-	TRBV19	TRBJ2-1	CASSIVGNYNEQFF	TGTGCCAGTAGTATAGTAGGGAACTACAATGAGCAGTTCTTC
many	TRBD1	TRBV5-6	TRBJ2-5	CASSLDVDRVETQYF	TGTGCCAGCAGCTTGGACGTGGACAGGGTAGAGACCCAGTACTTC
many	TRBD1	TRBV9	TRBJ1-3	CASSQGATSFAGNTIYF	TGTGCCAGCAGCCAGGGGGCCACGTCTTTTGCTGGAAACACCATATATTTT
many	-	TRBV5-1	TRBJ2-1	CASSSDVRNEQFF	TGCGCCAGCAGCTCGGACGTTCGCAATGAGCAGTTCTTC
-	TRBD1	TRBV19	TRBJ2-2	CASNLDRGGTGELFF	TGTGCCAGTAACCTTGACAGGGGAGGAACCGGGGAGCTGTTTTTT
many	-	TRBV2	TRBJ1-3	CASSLDPGNTIYF	TGTGCCAGCAGTTTGGATCCGGGAAACACCATATATTTT
-	-	TRBV5-1	TRBJ2-2	CTSSLTTTDTGELFF	TGCACCAGCAGCTTAACTACGACGGATACCGGGGAGCTGTTTTTT
many	TRBD2	TRBV20-1	TRBJ2-1	CSASSVRGGYNEQFF	TGCAGTGCTAGTTCCGTGCGGGGGGGCTACAATGAGCAGTTCTTC
many	-	TRBV30	TRBJ1-4	CAWSYQSNEKLFF	TGTGCCTGGAGTTATCAGTCGAATGAAAAACTGTTTTTT
many	-	TRBV5-6	TRBJ2-7	CASSSRRTLSYEQYF	TGTGCCAGCAGCTCGAGACGGACCTTATCCTACGAGCAGTACTTC
many	TRBD1	TRBV6-1	TRBJ1-1	CASSFGTENTEAFF	TGTGCCAGCAGTTTCGGGACAGAGAACACTGAAGCTTTCTTT
many	-	TRBV7-2	TRBJ1-5	CASSFEGRLNQPQHF	TGTGCCAGCAGCTTTGAGGGACGGCTAAATCAGCCCCAGCATTTT
many	TRBD1	TRBV2	TRBJ1-5	CASTGQGNQPQHF	TGTGCCAGCACCGGACAGGGCAATCAGCCCCAGCATTTT
-	-	TRBV7-9	TRBJ2-7	CASSLVSTREQYF	TGTGCCAGCAGCTTAGTAAGCACCCGCGAGCAGTACTTC
many	-	TRBV28	TRBJ2-7	CASRTSGESYEQYF	TGTGCCAGCAGAACCTCGGGGGAGTCCTACGAGCAGTACTTC
-	TRBD1	TRBV5-5	TRBJ1-4	CASSLDRGREGWKLFF	TGTGCCAGCAGCTTAGACAGGGGGCGAGAAGGGTGGAAACTGTTTTTT
few	-	TRBV4-3	TRBJ1-2	CASSQVGRGNYGYTF	TGCGCCAGCAGCCAAGTGGGCCGGGGGAACTATGGCTACACCTTC
-	-	TRBV6-1	TRBJ2-3	CASKTRGSTDTQYF	TGTGCCAGCAAGACAAGGGGGTCCACAGATACGCAGTATTTT
many	-	TRBV28	TRBJ1-2	CASKTLTHPYGYTF	TGTGCCAGTAAGACCTTAACACATCCTTATGGCTACACCTTC
many	-	TRBV30	TRBJ1-6	CASGGWNSSPLHF	TGTGCCTCCGGAGGTTGGAATAGTTCACCCCTCCACTTT
many	-	TRBV4-3	TRBJ2-1	CASSQDLGLDEQFF	TGCGCCAGCAGCCAAGATTTAGGATTGGATGAGCAGTTCTTC
many	-	TRBV7-2	TRBJ1-3	CASSFWRNTIYF	TGTGCCAGCAGCTTTTGGCGAAACACCATATATTTT
many	-	TRBV28	TRBJ2-7	CASSREPEDTLRQYF	TGTGCCAGCAGCCGCGAACCGGAGGACACCCTACGGCAGTACTTC